These 6 T cell receptor beta chains share one sample of origin, sequenced in a study of T cell responses to AZD1222 COVID-19 vaccine. Sequencing used immunoSEQ multiplex PCR; TCRdb keeps in-frame clones, though not all of them. The table records about 110,000 clones, roughly 89% of them present only once. Sequencing used peripheral blood, obtained on day 0 of AZD1222 vaccination. Receptors originate from an adult in good health.

This chain connects TRBV5-1 to TRBJ2-1, with 10 positions matching TRBD1. Germline-derived CDR1 and CDR2 are SGHRS and YFSETQ. The CDR3 loop spans 15 amino acids. J was trimmed by 5 bases and V by 4 bases; bases with no gene match: 6. CDR3 nucleotide sequence: TGCGCCAGCAGCCCCCCCGGGACAGGGGACAATGAGCAGTTCTTC. Translating gives CASSPPGTGDNEQFF.

The chain recombines TRBV27 with TRBJ1-2, with D possibly TRBD1 on 5 matching bases. V gave up 6 bases and J gave up 3 bases, with 14 bases separating them. The CDR3 is made up of 14 amino acids. CDR1 is MNHEY, CDR2 SMNVEV, per germline (reference sequence). The CDR3 DNA sequence: TGTGCCAGCAGAGGGAGGGGTGAGCACTATGGCTACACCTTC. It encodes CASRGRGEHYGYTF.

The chain couples TRBV2 to TRBJ1-5, with TRBD1 identical over 10 bases. This CDR3 contains 15 residues. Per the germline V gene, CDR1 is SNHLY and CDR2 is FYNNEI. V was clipped by 3 bases and J by 4 bases; unmatched bases: 3. The CDR3 bases are TGTGCCAGCAGTGATAGGACAGGGGGTAATCAGCCCCAGCATTTT. Translated: CASSDRTGGNQPQHF.

The V gene is TRBV7-9, the J gene TRBJ1-4; the D gene is possibly TRBD1 (5 bases). The CDR3 loop spans 14 amino acids. Looked up from germline, CDR1 is SEHNR and CDR2 is FQNEAQ (reference sequence). Trimming left V 4 bases short and J 7 bases short, with 13 bases between. This chain's CDR3 is CASSSGGFSEKLFF. DNA of the CDR3: TGTGCCAGCAGCTCTGGGGGTTTTAGTGAAAAACTGTTTTTT.

V and J are TRBV5-5 and TRBJ1-1, with D hard to call. The CDR3 totals 15 residues. Trimming took off 1 base at V and 1 base at J, with 11 bases between the two ends. Per the germline V gene, CDR1 is SGHKS and CDR2 is YYEKEE (reference sequence). The CDR3 loop reads CASSLIVTGNTEAFF. CDR3 sequence (DNA): TGTGCCAGCAGCTTGATAGTCACGGGGAACACTGAAGCTTTCTTT. The full variable domain, with the rest looked up from reference TRBV5-5 and TRBJ1-1, is DAGVTQSPTHLIKTRGQQVTLRCSPISGHKSVSWYQQVLGQGPQFIFQYYEKEERGRGNFPDRFSARQFPNYSSELNVNALLLGDSALYLCASSLIVTGNTEAFFGQGTRLTVV.

The chain is built from TRBV6-5 and TRBJ2-7, with 7 bases matching TRBD2. This CDR3 region has 12 residues. The V and J ends lost 6 bases and 7 bases, in that order; junction bases with no gene match: 6. Germline V gene sequence: CDR1 MNHEY, CDR2 SVGAGI. Here the CDR3 reads CASRSPGGEQYF. The CDR3, as DNA: TGTGCCAGCAGATCTCCCGGGGGGGAGCAGTACTTC.